This T cell receptor (beta chain) was captured by sequencing in a study of PD-1 blockade in classical Hodgkin lymphoma. About the study: Every 2 weeks, patients had 3 mg/kg nivolumab intravenously. General study points: Newly diagnosed patients had baseline TCR diversity that was reportedly lower than that of healthy donors. Whatever underlies the repertoire differences (possibly disease activity or prior therapy) remains undefined. Diversity similar to that of newly diagnosed patients was seen at baseline in complete responders.

Time point reported: cycle 4 day 1 (C4D1), after 6 weeks of nivolumab. Each patient relapsed following autologous stem cell transplantation, and prior brentuximab vedotin exposure differed. About this clone: Its target is unknown.

Profiling relied on immunoSEQ multiplex PCR, and the TCRdb table lists in-frame clones only, not all of them. Among over 70,000 clones, 90% were seen once, and the ten largest hold under 3.5%. The origin of this receptor is a human donor with classical Hodgkin lymphoma. Sequencing used peripheral blood mononuclear cells (PBMCs), obtained before the fourth cycle of nivolumab.

The CDR3 spells CASSLAILGGSQYF. The CDR3 coding sequence is TGTGCCAGCAGCTTGGCCATATTGGGAGGATCCCAGTACTTC. This chain links TRBV5-6 with TRBJ2-7; D might be TRBD2 (6 bases). The V gene's germline CDR1 is SGHDT and CDR2 YYEEEE. The CDR3 loop spans 14 amino acids. V lost 0 bases, J lost 10 bases, and 17 bases lay in between.